This record looks at one TCR beta chain sequence and its context. The entry originates in a study of cytomegalovirus exposure and HLA in healthy donors. In the PCR, 60 Vbeta and 13 Jbeta primers were used. The method was immunoSEQ multiplex PCR; TCRdb's version includes in-frame clones alone and lacks a portion of them. The sample lists 150,000 to 200,000 clones, about 86% occurring once. What was sequenced was PBMCs. This sequence originates from a woman aged 18-29 years in good health and CMV-seronegative.

The DNA of the CDR3 is TGTGCCAGCAGACGGACAGGGAGCTCCTACGAGCAGTACTTC. Encoded protein: CASRRTGSSYEQYF. The V call is TRBV6-1, the J call TRBJ2-7; TRBD1 agrees at 8 bases. The V and J ends lost 6 bases and 0 bases, in that order; junction bases with no gene match: 4. Germline-derived CDR1 and CDR2 are MNHNS and SASEGT. The CDR3 runs 14 residues.